The 25 T cell receptor beta chains reported below all come from one sample, sequenced in a study of shared clonotypes between healthy human individuals. Sequencing used immunoSEQ multiplex PCR; TCRdb keeps in-frame clones, though not all of them. This table has more than 2 million clones, 95% appearing once. Specimen: naive CD4+ T cells sorted from blood. Subset defined: CD45RA+ positively selected. These receptors originate from a man aged 18 to 29 in good health.

CDR3 sequence reads: CSVGVNFNEQFF. In DNA form, the CDR3 reads TGCAGCGTTGGGGTGAACTTCAATGAGCAGTTCTTC. The rearrangement links TRBV29-1 to TRBJ2-1; D is unresolved. Germline lookup yields CDR1 SQVTM and CDR2 ANQGSEA. V lost 4 bases, J lost 6 bases, and 10 bases lay in between. The CDR3 runs to 12 residues.

DNA of the CDR3: TGTGCCAGCAGCTTAGAATCGCTAGCGGGATATAGCACAGATACGCAGTATTTT. The encoded protein is CASSLESLAGYSTDTQYF. J is TRBJ2-3 and V is TRBV7-2, with 9 positions matching TRBD2. The ends lost 1 base at V and 0 bases at J; junction bases unmatched: 8. Germline-derived CDR1 and CDR2 are SGHTA and FQGNSA. The CDR3 has 18 amino acids.

The genes are TRBV7-9 and TRBJ2-1; perhaps D is TRBD1 or TRBD2 (5 bases each). The CDR3 sequence is 13 residues long. Germline V gives CDR1 SEHNR, CDR2 FQNEAQ (reference sequence). V was shortened by 4 bases and J by 5 bases, with 9 bases between the two germline ends. The CDR3 DNA sequence: TGTGCCAGCAGCTCCGGGACCGACAATGAGCAGTTCTTC. As protein: CASSSGTDNEQFF.

The V call is TRBV6-6, the J call TRBJ1-5; no reliable D call. Germline loops: CDR1 MNHNY, CDR2 SVGAGI (reference sequence). This CDR3 region has 13 residues. V was cut by 11 bases and J by 3 bases, with 14 bases left in between. CDR3 region: CAVSGSFNQPQHF. CDR3 nucleotide sequence: TGTGCCGTGTCCGGTTCCTTCAATCAGCCCCAGCATTTT.

The chain has TRBV5-8 and TRBJ1-4, with a weak D call TRBD1 (6 bases). The ends were cut back, 4 bases at V and 8 bases at J, with 21 bases in the middle. Germline V lookup: CDR1 SGHTS, CDR2 YDEGEE. The CDR3 contains 16 residues. The CDR3 sequence: CASSLESPGAGEKLFF. CDR3 DNA sequence: TGTGCCAGCAGCCTGGAGTCGCCGGGGGCAGGGGAAAAACTGTTTTTT. Together with reference TRBV5-8 and TRBJ1-4, the CDR3 gives the full variable domain: EAGVTQSPTHLIKTRGQQATLRCSPISGHTSVYWYQQALGLGLQFLLWYDEGEERNRGNFPPRFSGRQFPNYSSELNVNALELEDSALYLCASSLESPGAGEKLFFGSGTQLSVL.

V usage is TRBV6-6 and J usage is TRBJ1-2; 7 bases are shared with TRBD1. V shed 6 bases and J 2 bases; nucleotides not matched to a gene: 6. The CDR3 runs to 14 residues. Germline CDR1 and CDR2: MNHNY and SVGAGI (reference sequence). CDR3 sequence (DNA): TGTGCCAGCAGCCATCGGGACAGAAACTATGGCTACACCTTC. It yields the protein CASSHRDRNYGYTF.

The chain has TRBV6-5 and TRBJ1-1, with D possibly matching TRBD1 (5 bases). V dropped 4 bases and J dropped 10 bases, with 16 bases sitting between them. Germline lookup yields CDR1 MNHEY and CDR2 SVGAGI. The CDR3 covers 13 residues. CDR3 sequence (DNA): TGTGCCAGCAGTTTGAGCCCACAGGTGGGAGCTTTCTTT. Translation gives CASSLSPQVGAFF.

Comments on this clone: Different DNA sequences within this sample yield the same CDR3. The chain joins TRBV5-1 to TRBJ1-1; possibly TRBD1 for D (6 bases). Trimming took 2 bases from V and 1 from J, leaving 9 bases between them. This CDR3 comprises 14 residues. In germline, CDR1 is SGHRS, CDR2 YFSETQ. DNA of the CDR3: TGCGCCAGCAGCTTACAGGGTCAGAACACTGAAGCTTTCTTT. It encodes CASSLQGQNTEAFF.

The rearrangement joins TRBV14 to TRBJ1-6; tentative D call: TRBD1 (5 bases). The V end lost 1 base, the J end lost 10 bases, and 8 bases lay between the germline ends. Germline loops: CDR1 SGHDN, CDR2 FVKESK. The CDR3 extends over 13 amino acids. The CDR3 here is CASSQGEGSPLHF. The CDR3 region has the DNA TGTGCCAGCAGCCAAGGGGAGGGGTCACCCCTCCACTTT.

The chain has TRBV4-1 and TRBJ2-3; 7 nucleotides agree with TRBD2. After removal of 2 bases from V and 0 bases from J, the junction contained 5 bases not matched to a gene. CDR1 and CDR2 (germline): MGHRA, YSYEKL. The CDR3 sequence is 16 residues long. The CDR3 here is CASSQSGGLSTDTQYF. The CDR3, as DNA: TGCGCCAGCAGCCAATCCGGGGGACTAAGCACAGATACGCAGTATTTT.

About this clone: Given a much more abundant clone one base away, this may be a read error. The rearrangement joins TRBV4-1 to TRBJ1-1; maybe TRBD1 (6 bases). Germline V lookup: CDR1 MGHRA, CDR2 YSYEKL. There are 14 residues in the CDR3. The germline V and J ends were trimmed by 2 bases and 1 base, with 8 bases remaining between them. The CDR3 is CASSQKQGNTEAFF. DNA of the CDR3: TGCGCCAGCAGCCAAAAACAGGGGAACACTGAAGCTTTCTTT.

V gene TRBV6-6 combines with J gene TRBJ2-4, with 12 bases fitting TRBD2. This CDR3 comprises 15 residues. The J segment lost 4 bases and the V segment lost 6 bases, leaving 4 bases of the junction unmatched. Germline V lookup: CDR1 MNHNY, CDR2 SVGAGI (reference sequence). CDR3 nucleotide sequence: TGTGCCAGCAGACCCGGGACTAGCGGGAAAAACATTCAGTACTTC. Translating gives CASRPGTSGKNIQYF.

V gene TRBV27 combines with J gene TRBJ1-2; TRBD1 is a possible D gene (5 bases). With 6 bases removed from V and 4 bases from J, the gap between germline ends came to 12 bases. Per germline, CDR1 MNHEY and CDR2 SMNVEV (reference sequence). The CDR3 totals 13 residues. The CDR3 region is CASRQGATYGYTF. The CDR3, as DNA: TGTGCCAGCAGGCAGGGAGCAACCTATGGCTACACCTTC.

The chain has TRBV7-9 and TRBJ1-5; no clear D gene. The V end was cut by 1 base, the J end by 2 bases, with 9 bases between. Germline V gene sequence: CDR1 SEHNR, CDR2 FQNEAQ (reference sequence). The CDR3 length is 15 residues. The CDR3 protein is CASSLEGSGNQPQHF. The CDR3, as DNA: TGTGCCAGCAGCTTAGAAGGGTCCGGCAATCAGCCCCAGCATTTT.

CDR3 DNA: TGCGCCAGCAGCCAAGCGGGAGGAGCGTACAATGAGCAGTTCTTC. It specifies CASSQAGGAYNEQFF. V and J are TRBV4-3 and TRBJ2-1; 7 bases agree with TRBD2. Losses at the gene ends were 1 base for V and 4 bases for J; bases not matched to a gene: 4. CDR1 and CDR2 (germline): LGHNA, YSLEER. The CDR3 contains 15 residues.

The chain joins TRBV5-1 to TRBJ2-7, with 7 bases lining up with TRBD2. J was trimmed by 3 bases and V by 4 bases; bases with no gene match: 7. Germline V lookup: CDR1 SGHRS, CDR2 YFSETQ. The CDR3 has 14 amino acids. CDR3 sequence reads: CASSTGTNNYEQYF. The CDR3 region has the DNA TGCGCCAGCAGCACCGGGACTAACAACTACGAGCAGTACTTC.

The chain recombines TRBV5-1 with TRBJ2-3, with 11 bases that match TRBD2. Germline loops: CDR1 SGHRS, CDR2 YFSETQ. The junction had 0 bases not matched to a gene; V was cut back by 5 bases and J by 4 bases. The CDR3 consists of 13 residues. The CDR3 sequence is CASRLAGADTQYF. The CDR3 DNA is TGCGCCAGCAGACTAGCGGGAGCAGATACGCAGTATTTT.

The chain uses TRBV7-9 and TRBJ2-2; D could derive from TRBD1 or TRBD2 (5 bases each). CDR1 is SEHNR and CDR2 is FQNEAQ in the germline V gene (reference sequence). V lost 3 bases and J 4 bases, leaving 12 bases between the germline ends. The CDR3 totals 15 residues. CDR3 in amino acids: CASSFGTVSTGELFF. CDR3 coding DNA: TGTGCCAGCAGCTTTGGGACCGTATCCACCGGGGAGCTGTTTTTT. Full variable domain (outside the CDR3, taken from reference TRBV7-9 and TRBJ2-2): DTGVSQNPRHKITKRGQNVTFRCDPISEHNRLYWYRQTLGQGPEFLTYFQNEAQLEKSRLLSDRFSAERPKGSFSTLEIQRTEQGDSAMYLCASSFGTVSTGELFFGEGSRLTVL.

The rearrangement links TRBV11-2 to TRBJ2-5; D could derive from TRBD1 or TRBD2 (5 bases each). CDR3 length: 13 amino acids. The V end lost 5 bases, the J end lost 5 bases, and 12 bases lay between the germline ends. The germline V gene encodes CDR1 SGHAT and CDR2 FQNNGV. The CDR3 DNA follows: TGTGCCAGCAGCGACAGCCGCGGGGAGACCCAGTACTTC. This translates into CASSDSRGETQYF.

The V gene is TRBV6-6, the J gene TRBJ2-7; 12 bases fit TRBD1. The CDR3 totals 16 residues. The V gene end was trimmed by 6 bases and the J gene end by 7 bases; junction bases not matched to a gene: 13. Per the germline V gene, CDR1 is MNHNY and CDR2 is SVGAGI (reference sequence). The CDR3 region has the DNA TGTGCCAGCAGCTACCCAACCGGGACAGGGGGCGCAGAGCAGTACTTC. Protein: CASSYPTGTGGAEQYF.

A word on this clone: The sample carries other DNA sequences with the same CDR3. The gene calls are TRBV7-9 and TRBJ1-1; D not certain. Between the trimmed V and J ends, which lost 0 bases and 1 base, there was a span of 3 bases. Germline V gene sequence: CDR1 SEHNR, CDR2 FQNEAQ (reference sequence). The CDR3 is 13 residues long. The CDR3 is CASSLAQNTEAFF. The CDR3 bases are TGTGCCAGCAGCTTAGCGCAGAACACTGAAGCTTTCTTT.

To note about this clone: The same CDR3 is also encoded by other DNA sequences in this sample. The V gene is TRBV5-1, the J gene TRBJ2-5, with no clear D. The CDR3 loop spans 14 amino acids. V was trimmed by 0 bases and J by 2 bases, leaving 8 bases between them. Germline CDR1 is SGHRS and CDR2 is YFSETQ. For the CDR3, the DNA is TGCGCCAGCAGCTTGGCCCTAGGGCAAGAGACCCAGTACTTC. Amino acids: CASSLALGQETQYF. Complete variable domain (other parts from reference TRBV5-1 and TRBJ2-5): KAGVTQTPRYLIKTRGQQVTLSCSPISGHRSVSWYQQTPGQGLQFLFEYFSETQRNKGNFPGRFSGRQFSNSRSEMNVSTLELGDSALYLCASSLALGQETQYFGPGTRLLVL.

CDR3 in DNA: TGTGCCAGCAGCCGGGGACAGGGGACGTACTTC. This sequence encodes CASSRGQGTYF. This chain connects TRBV6-5 to TRBJ2-7; 10 bases are a match to TRBD1. The CDR3 has 11 residues. Trimming at V came to 6 bases and at J to 12 bases, leaving 5 bases not matched to a gene. Germline V gene lookup returns CDR1 MNHEY and CDR2 SVGAGI.

The rearrangement uses TRBV5-1 and TRBJ2-5; 10 nucleotides match TRBD2. The germline V gene encodes CDR1 SGHRS and CDR2 YFSETQ. Trimming at V came to 5 bases and at J to 3 bases, leaving 4 bases not matched to a gene. The CDR3 extends over 14 amino acids. CDR3 in amino acids: CASSHGLAEETQYF. The DNA of the CDR3 is TGCGCCAGCAGTCACGGACTAGCGGAAGAGACCCAGTACTTC. Using reference TRBV5-1 and TRBJ2-5 for the parts outside the CDR3, the full variable domain is KAGVTQTPRYLIKTRGQQVTLSCSPISGHRSVSWYQQTPGQGLQFLFEYFSETQRNKGNFPGRFSGRQFSNSRSEMNVSTLELGDSALYLCASSHGLAEETQYFGPGTRLLVL.

This chain uses TRBV7-2 with TRBJ2-1, with TRBD2 identical over 13 bases. CDR3 length: 16 amino acids. Germline V CDR1 and CDR2: SGHTA, FQGNSA. V lost 1 base, J lost 9 bases, and 6 bases stayed unmatched. CDR3 nucleotides: TGTGCCAGCAGCTTAGAACTAGCGGGAGGGCCGGGTGAGCAGTTCTTC. It is translated as CASSLELAGGPGEQFF.